These 29 T cell receptor beta chains share one sample of origin, sequenced in a study of blood T cell repertoires in COVID-19 (dated by TCRdb to 2018 to 2021). Library preparation used the immunoSEQ multiplex PCR assay. The table comes from immuneACCESS by way of TCRdb, which keeps in-frame sequences with V and J called. Part of the clones is missing from these tables; in studies checked, under half for an unresolved V gene and the rest for unknown reasons. The sample table contains more than 70,000 clones; only one count was recorded for approximately 85% of them. Around 4.1% of the sample is held by the ten biggest clonotypes. Sample: peripheral blood. The receptors derive from a man in his 60s with acute or convalescent COVID-19.

The gene calls are TRBV4-2 and TRBJ2-7; D possibly corresponds to TRBD2 (5 bases). Deletions cut 4 bases from V and 2 bases from J, with 12 bases between. The CDR3 extends over 14 amino acids. Germline V lookup: CDR1 LGHNA, CDR2 YNFKEQ. The CDR3 bases are TGTGCCAGCAGCCGCCTTGCGCGGGCCTACGAGCAGTACTTC. Protein: CASSRLARAYEQYF.

The chain has TRBV6-6 and TRBJ1-1, with 8 bases identical to TRBD1. The CDR3 is 15 residues long. Trimming removed 2 bases from V and 1 base from J; junction bases left unmatched: 3. The germline V gene encodes CDR1 MNHNY and CDR2 SVGAGI (reference sequence). CDR3 residues: CASSYRTGGNTEAFF. CDR3 bases: TGTGCCAGCAGTTACAGAACAGGGGGGAACACTGAAGCTTTCTTT.

In regard to this clone: The identical CDR3 is also encoded by other nucleotide sequences in the sample. DNA of the CDR3: TGCGCCAGCAGCTGGACTAGCGGGAGGTCTGGAAATGAGCAGTTCTTC. Translating gives CASSWTSGRSGNEQFF. The chain joins TRBV5-1 to TRBJ2-1; 14 bases are shared with TRBD2. J gave up 7 bases and V 3 bases, and 6 bases lay outside the gene matches. The length of the CDR3 is 16 residues. Per germline, CDR1 SGHRS and CDR2 YFSETQ. Full variable domain (remainder filled in from reference TRBV5-1 and TRBJ2-1): KAGVTQTPRYLIKTRGQQVTLSCSPISGHRSVSWYQQTPGQGLQFLFEYFSETQRNKGNFPGRFSGRQFSNSRSEMNVSTLELGDSALYLCASSWTSGRSGNEQFFGPGTRLTVL.

The chain links TRBV11-2 to TRBJ1-1; 7 bases are shared with TRBD1. Per germline, CDR1 SGHAT and CDR2 FQNNGV. This CDR3 spans 16 amino acids. The V segment lost 4 bases and the J segment 0 bases; nucleotides outside the gene matches: 8. CDR3 sequence: CASSSRSTGMNTEAFF. CDR3 nucleotides: TGTGCCAGCAGCTCGAGATCGACAGGGATGAACACTGAAGCTTTCTTT.

The genes are TRBV5-1 and TRBJ2-7, with 10 bases that match TRBD2. CDR1 is SGHRS and CDR2 is YFSETQ in the germline V gene. Trimming took 3 bases from V and 2 from J; bases not matched to a gene: 5. CDR3 length equals 15 residues. CDR3 sequence reads: CASSSPGLATYEQYF. The CDR3, as DNA: TGCGCCAGCAGCTCACCGGGACTAGCGACCTACGAGCAGTACTTC.

This chain connects TRBV6-5 to TRBJ2-7, with TRBD1 identical over 7 bases. The V segment lost 6 bases and the J segment 4 bases; nucleotides outside the gene matches: 6. CDR3 length: 13 residues. The germline V gene has CDR1 MNHEY and CDR2 SVGAGI. The CDR3, as DNA: TGTGCCAGCAGAAGGGACAGCTCTTACGAGCAGTACTTC. Translating gives CASRRDSSYEQYF.

This clone was observed a single time. Other DNA sequences from this sample encode an identical CDR3 as well. The rearrangement joins TRBV3-1 (or the pseudogene TRBV3-2) to TRBJ2-7, with D hard to call. Germline V CDR1 and CDR2: LGHDT, YNNKEL (reference sequence). V lost 1 base and J 3 bases, leaving 7 bases between the germline ends. The CDR3 spans 13 residues. The CDR3 spells CASSQVRGYEQYF. CDR3 coding DNA: TGTGCCAGCAGCCAAGTCCGCGGCTACGAGCAGTACTTC.

The V gene is TRBV29-1, the J gene TRBJ1-4, with 9 bases lining up with TRBD1. Germline loops: CDR1 SQVTM, CDR2 ANQGSEA. With 7 bases clipped from V and 5 bases from J, the junction kept 8 bases outside the gene matches. CDR3 length equals 14 residues. CDR3 sequence reads: CSAARGQGNEKLFF. The CDR3 region has the DNA TGCAGCGCTGCCCGGGGACAGGGAAATGAAAAACTGTTTTTT.

The chain recombines TRBV11-1 with TRBJ2-7, with D possibly being TRBD1 (5 bases). V was cut by 1 base and J by 6 bases, with 7 bases left in between. The CDR3 consists of 12 residues. Germline CDR1 reads SGHAT; CDR2 reads FQDESV (reference sequence). The CDR3 reads CASSLVGAEQYF. CDR3 DNA: TGTGCCAGCAGCTTAGTAGGGGCCGAGCAGTACTTC.

This chain joins TRBV9 and TRBJ2-6; D is unclear. Between the trimmed V and J ends, which lost 4 bases and 2 bases, there was a span of 7 bases. The CDR3 spans 14 residues. Germline assignment: CDR1 SGDLS and CDR2 YYNGEE. The CDR3 region is CASSFLTGANVLTF. CDR3 nucleotide sequence: TGTGCCAGCAGCTTTTTAACTGGGGCCAACGTCCTGACTTTC.

The chain employs TRBV11-3 and TRBJ2-3; 13 nucleotides match TRBD2. Germline V lookup: CDR1 SGHNT, CDR2 YENEEA. J gave up 2 bases and V 5 bases, and 4 bases lay outside the gene matches. The CDR3 runs to 16 residues. The CDR3 loop is CASSQGTSGITDTQYF. Here the CDR3 DNA reads TGTGCCAGCAGCCAAGGGACTAGCGGGATCACAGATACGCAGTATTTT.

Written as DNA, the CDR3 is TGTGCCAGCAGTCCCGCTACTAGCGGGAGGCGCACAGATACGCAGTATTTT. This encodes CASSPATSGRRTDTQYF. This chain joins TRBV27 and TRBJ2-3; 12 bases match TRBD2. The CDR3 is 17 residues long. Losses at the gene ends were 5 bases for V and 1 base for J; bases not matched to a gene: 7. Germline CDR1 is MNHEY and CDR2 is SMNVEV (reference sequence).

A few counts support this clone. The chain couples TRBV15 to TRBJ1-1; 7 bases fit TRBD1. The length of the CDR3 is 15 residues. CDR1 is LNHNV and CDR2 is YYDKDF in the germline V gene (reference sequence). V lost 0 bases, J lost 5 bases, and 6 bases stayed unmatched. The CDR3 DNA is TGTGCCACCAGCAGAGATATTCAGGGGGGAACTGAAGCTTTCTTT. This encodes CATSRDIQGGTEAFF. Complete variable domain (other parts from reference TRBV15 and TRBJ1-1): DAMVIQNPRYQVTQFGKPVTLSCSQTLNHNVMYWYQQKSSQAPKLLFHYYDKDFNNEADTPDNFQSRRPNTSFCFLDIRSPGLGDTAMYLCATSRDIQGGTEAFFGQGTRLTVV.

This clone has just one count. The chain recombines TRBV11-2 with TRBJ2-1, with 10 bases fitting TRBD1. The V gene's germline CDR1 is SGHAT and CDR2 FQNNGV. The CDR3 is 15 amino acids. Germline trimming cut 5 bases from V and 7 bases from J; bases unmatched to any gene: 8. CDR3 region: CASSRQGANGNEQFF. CDR3 nucleotide sequence: TGTGCCAGCAGCCGACAGGGGGCTAACGGGAATGAGCAGTTCTTC.

This clone appeared once. The chain carries TRBV10-2 and TRBJ2-2; 9 bases line up with TRBD2. CDR3 length: 14 residues. Germline assignment: CDR1 WSHSY and CDR2 SAAADI. V gave up 10 bases and J gave up 1 base; unmatched junction bases: 4. In DNA, the CDR3 is TGCGCCACTCGACTAGCGGAGAACACCGGGGAGCTGTTTTTT. It is translated as CATRLAENTGELFF.

The chain has TRBV9 and TRBJ2-1; 11 bases fit TRBD2. In germline, CDR1 is SGDLS, CDR2 YYNGEE. The CDR3 is 16 amino acids. Losses at the gene ends were 4 bases for V and 2 bases for J; bases not matched to a gene: 5. The DNA for the CDR3 is TGTGCCAGCAGCAGGGGACTAGCGGCACCCTACAATGAGCAGTTCTTC. This encodes CASSRGLAAPYNEQFF.

The chain is built from TRBV19 and TRBJ2-7; perhaps TRBD2 as D (5 bases). Between the trimmed V and J ends, which lost 6 bases and 9 bases, there was a span of 12 bases. The CDR3 runs to 11 residues. Germline-derived CDR1 and CDR2 are LNHDA and SQIVND (reference sequence). The CDR3 loop is CASSIGSVQYF. In DNA form, the CDR3 reads TGTGCCAGTAGCATCGGTAGCGTGCAGTACTTC.

The chain couples TRBV6-5 to TRBJ2-6; D is possibly TRBD1 (5 bases). The CDR3 loop spans 15 amino acids. Germline V gives CDR1 MNHEY, CDR2 SVGAGI. Trimming stripped 6 bases from V and 0 bases from J, with 9 bases between. The CDR3 spells CASRETASGANVLTF. CDR3 in DNA: TGTGCCAGCAGGGAGACAGCCTCTGGGGCCAACGTCCTGACTTTC.

The J gene is TRBJ2-5, the V gene TRBV6-5, with D tentatively TRBD1 (5 bases). Per germline, CDR1 MNHEY and CDR2 SVGAGI. The CDR3 is 13 residues long. The ends were cut back, 6 bases at V and 2 bases at J, with 10 bases in the middle. The CDR3 spells CASSWTSQETQYF. CDR3 in DNA: TGTGCCAGCAGCTGGACAAGTCAAGAGACCCAGTACTTC.

The chain employs TRBV11-3 and TRBJ2-2; 8 nucleotides agree with TRBD1. The CDR3 is 15 residues long. Germline V lookup: CDR1 SGHNT, CDR2 YENEEA. The V gene end was trimmed by 5 bases and the J gene end by 4 bases; junction bases not matched to a gene: 6. This CDR3 is CASSRGQVPTGELFF. The CDR3 DNA reads as TGTGCCAGCAGCCGGGGACAGGTCCCCACCGGGGAGCTGTTTTTT.

V gene TRBV18 combines with J gene TRBJ2-3; TRBD2 agrees at 12 bases. Germline V lookup: CDR1 KGHSH, CDR2 LQKENI. V was clipped by 2 bases and J by 6 bases; unmatched bases: 6. There are 16 residues in the CDR3. CDR3 DNA: TGTGCCAGCTCACCAATGACTAGCGGGAGAAGTGATACGCAGTATTTT. Translated, it gives CASSPMTSGRSDTQYF.

This clone was seen a handful of times. This rearrangement joins TRBV7-3 to TRBJ1-1, with D maybe TRBD1 (6 bases). CDR3 length: 13 residues. Germline CDR1 is SGHTA and CDR2 is FQGTGA. V lost 4 bases and J lost 1, with 7 bases in between. CDR3 sequence (DNA): TGTGCCAGCAGCTCACAGGGGAACACTGAAGCTTTCTTT. Its translation: CASSSQGNTEAFF.

The chain joins TRBV2 to TRBJ2-3; TRBD2 aligns across 8 bases. The CDR3 runs 13 residues. The germline V gene has CDR1 SNHLY and CDR2 FYNNEI. The V gene end was trimmed by 9 bases and the J gene end by 3 bases; junction bases not matched to a gene: 5. The CDR3 region has the DNA TGTGCCAGTACTCGGGAGGGGACAGATACGCAGTATTTT. Its translation is CASTREGTDTQYF. Supplemented by reference TRBV2 and TRBJ2-3, the full variable domain reads EPEVTQTPSHQVTQMGQEVILRCVPISNHLYFYWYRQILGQKVEFLVSFYNNEISEKSEIFDDQFSVERPDGSNFTLKIRSTKLEDSAMYFCASTREGTDTQYFGPGTRLTVL.

The chain employs TRBV11-2 and TRBJ2-7; 9 nucleotides line up with TRBD2. Germline loops: CDR1 SGHAT, CDR2 FQNNGV. The CDR3 consists of 14 residues. The junction had 4 bases not matched to a gene; V was cut back by 3 bases and J by 4 bases. CDR3 DNA sequence: TGTGCCAGCAGCTTGGGACTAGCTTCATACGAGCAGTACTTC. It translates to CASSLGLASYEQYF.

The chain links TRBV11-2 to TRBJ2-7, with TRBD2 as a possible D gene (5 bases). The CDR3 has 14 amino acids. Germline-derived CDR1 and CDR2 are SGHAT and FQNNGV. V lost 5 bases to trimming and J lost 3 bases, with 14 bases between them. CDR3 protein: CASSRRGSFYEQYF. The CDR3 nucleotides are TGTGCCAGCAGCCGCCGAGGGTCCTTCTACGAGCAGTACTTC.

The V and J genes are TRBV4-2 and TRBJ2-5, with 9 bases fitting TRBD2. CDR3 length: 14 amino acids. Germline V CDR1 and CDR2: LGHNA, YNFKEQ. J was trimmed by 3 bases and V by 10 bases; bases with no gene match: 9. CDR3 bases: TGTGCCACCACAGCAGGCGGGGGGGAAGAGACCCAGTACTTC. It translates to CATTAGGGEETQYF.

V is TRBV5-4 and J is TRBJ1-4; 8 bases map to TRBD1. Germline CDR1 reads SGHNT; CDR2 reads YYREEE (reference sequence). V shed 6 bases and J 11 bases; nucleotides not matched to a gene: 12. CDR3 size: 14 residues. As DNA, the CDR3 is TGTGCCAGCATGGAGGGACAGGAGCGTGGGAAACTGTTTTTT. Translation gives CASMEGQERGKLFF.

V and J are TRBV19 and TRBJ2-3; 7 positions agree with TRBD2. This CDR3 comprises 15 residues. Trimming removed 2 bases from V and 1 base from J; junction bases left unmatched: 3. Germline CDR1 is LNHDA and CDR2 is SQIVND (reference sequence). The CDR3 is CASSIMAGGTDTQYF. The CDR3 region has the DNA TGTGCCAGTAGTATAATGGCGGGGGGCACAGATACGCAGTATTTT.

Notes on this clone: Distinct nucleotide sequences in the sample also encode this CDR3. The chain employs TRBV7-2 and TRBJ2-7, with TRBD1 as a possible D gene (6 bases). The CDR3 totals 13 residues. CDR1 is SGHTA and CDR2 is FQGNSA in the germline V gene. Trimming shortened V by 5 bases and J by 4 bases, and 12 bases separated the two germline ends. CDR3 sequence (DNA): TGTGCCAGCAGCCTCAGGGGCAGTTACGAGCAGTACTTC. Its protein is CASSLRGSYEQYF.